The text below deals with one TCR beta chain. The data are from a study of CD8 T cells in Susac syndrome. Per the germline V gene, CDR1 is MNHEY and CDR2 is SVGAGI. The V gene lost 6 bases and the J gene lost 4 bases, with 10 bases spanning the gap. The CDR3 has 14 amino acids. Sequencing targeted TCR beta in blood CD8+ and CD4+ T cells. Included as multiple sclerosis controls were treatment-naive patients who had stable or active relapsing-remitting disease. In contrast to the negatively isolated CD8+ and CD4+ T cells, TEMRA cells were FACS-enriched. cDNA came from roughly 0.5 to 1 ug RNA primed by random hexamers. Amplification of the TCR beta CDR3 was carried out by immunoSEQ multiplex PCR, which spanned a total of 54 Vbeta and 13 Jbeta segments. TCRdb re-called the immunoSEQ multiplex PCR reads with MiXCR, one entry per CDR3 protein. The data show around 77,000 distinct CDR3 sequences, around 96% seen once.

This receptor was taken from a human donor with multiple sclerosis. The specimen was CD4+ T cells from PBMCs. The rearrangement uses TRBV6-5 and TRBJ1-6; no definite D call. The CDR3 here is CASSRLVYNSPLHF. CDR3 sequence (DNA): TGTGCCAGCAGCCGACTGGTTTATAATTCACCCCTCCACTTT.